These 14 T cell receptor beta chains share one sample of origin, sequenced in a study of blood T cell repertoires in COVID-19. Data came from immunoSEQ multiplex PCR; TCRdb stores just in-frame clones and leaves some out. Of under 200,000 clones in the sample, over 75% are singletons; the top ten hold roughly 3.1%. The specimen was peripheral blood. These receptors were collected from a man aged 65 to 85 with acute or convalescent COVID-19.

This clone was detected only a few times. The chain links TRBV5-4 to TRBJ2-1; the D gene is possibly TRBD2 (6 bases). Germline CDR1 reads SGHNT; CDR2 reads YYREEE (reference sequence). There are 15 residues in the CDR3. Deletions cut 0 bases from V and 2 bases from J, with 9 bases between. DNA of the CDR3: TGTGCCAGCAGCTTGGACGGCGGGGCCTACAATGAGCAGTTCTTC. Translation gives CASSLDGGAYNEQFF.

V and J are TRBV15 and TRBJ2-3, with 11 bases that match TRBD2. V gave up 3 bases and J gave up 5 bases; unmatched junction bases: 1. The V gene's germline CDR1 is LNHNV and CDR2 YYDKDF (reference sequence). This CDR3 spans 14 amino acids. The CDR3 DNA is TGTGCCACCAGCAGCGGACTAGCGGGAGATACGCAGTATTTT. Encoded protein: CATSSGLAGDTQYF.

The chain uses TRBV18 and TRBJ1-2; D gene unclear. The CDR3 is 13 amino acids. Trimming shortened V by 3 bases and J by 6 bases, and 11 bases separated the two germline ends. CDR1 is KGHSH, CDR2 LQKENI, per germline. The CDR3 nucleotides read TGTGCCAGCTCACCCCTATCTGCCGATGGCTACACCTTC. This codes for CASSPLSADGYTF.

The table lists this clone with a few counts. The genes are TRBV6-4 and TRBJ2-3; D remains ambiguous. The CDR3 contains 15 residues. Germline CDR1 MRHNA, CDR2 SNTAGT. Trimming left V 0 bases short and J 0 bases short, with 7 bases between. CDR3 bases: TGTGCCAGCAGTGACTCGGCGGCTAGCACAGATACGCAGTATTTT. It encodes CASSDSAASTDTQYF.

This chain connects TRBV19 to TRBJ2-1, with TRBD2 identical over 7 bases. The CDR3 spans 15 residues. Germline assignment: CDR1 LNHDA and CDR2 SQIVND (reference sequence). J lost 9 bases, V lost 3 bases, and 11 bases had no gene match. Here the CDR3 reads CASSIRGEGMGEQFF. Here the CDR3 DNA reads TGTGCCAGTAGTATTCGGGGGGAGGGAATGGGTGAGCAGTTCTTC.

The V call is TRBV5-1, the J call TRBJ1-1; TRBD1 aligns across 8 bases. The CDR3 sequence is 16 residues long. In germline, CDR1 is SGHRS, CDR2 YFSETQ. The V segment lost 2 bases and the J segment 0 bases; nucleotides outside the gene matches: 6. CDR3 nucleotide sequence: TGCGCCAGCAGCTTAGGACAGGGCTCACTGAACACTGAAGCTTTCTTT. Protein: CASSLGQGSLNTEAFF.

The chain recombines TRBV19 with TRBJ1-5; TRBD1 might be the D (5 bases). This CDR3 is built from 15 residues. V was trimmed by 3 bases and J by 7 bases, leaving 16 bases between them. Germline CDR1 and CDR2: LNHDA and SQIVND (reference sequence). The CDR3 protein is CASSIFQGKGQPQHF. The CDR3 DNA reads as TGTGCCAGTAGTATCTTCCAGGGCAAAGGCCAGCCCCAGCATTTT.

The chain links TRBV30 to TRBJ1-1; D ambiguous. The CDR3 runs 20 residues. Deletions cut 1 base from V and 1 base from J, with 28 bases between. The germline CDR1 and CDR2 sequences are GTSNPN and SVGIG (reference sequence). This CDR3 reads CAWSASKAIGSARPNTEAFF. In nucleotides, the CDR3 is TGTGCCTGGAGTGCTTCGAAAGCCATCGGCTCAGCGCGGCCGAACACTGAAGCTTTCTTT.

This clone occurred a few times. CDR3 coding DNA: TGTGCCAGCAGCTCCCGGCACGCGGTCGCCAAAAACATTCAGTACTTC. Its protein product is CASSSRHAVAKNIQYF. J is TRBJ2-4 and V is TRBV7-2, with D hard to call. The V end lost 4 bases, the J end lost 1 base, and 14 bases lay between the germline ends. The CDR3 has 16 amino acids. Germline V gene data show CDR1 as SGHTA and CDR2 as FQGNSA.

This CDR3 reads CASSRGQGNLNTEAFF. The CDR3 DNA sequence: TGTGCCAGCTCACGAGGACAGGGGAATCTGAACACTGAAGCTTTCTTT. The chain is built from TRBV18 and TRBJ1-1; 9 nucleotides agree with TRBD1. V shed 4 bases and J 0 bases; nucleotides not matched to a gene: 6. The germline V gene has CDR1 KGHSH and CDR2 LQKENI. The CDR3 length is 16 residues.

The chain is built from TRBV2 and TRBJ1-1, with D possibly being TRBD1 (6 bases). The CDR3 loop spans 12 amino acids. Trimming removed 6 bases at V and 5 bases at J, with 10 bases between. Germline assignment: CDR1 SNHLY and CDR2 FYNNEI. The CDR3, as DNA: TGTGCCAGCAGGGCAGGACAGACTGAAGCTTTCTTT. Protein sequence: CASRAGQTEAFF.

V is TRBV9 and J is TRBJ2-2, with 10 bases aligning to TRBD2. This CDR3 is 18 amino acids long. CDR1 is SGDLS, CDR2 YYNGEE, per germline. The V segment lost 4 bases and the J segment 5 bases; nucleotides outside the gene matches: 14. The CDR3 is CASSPRDSTSGKTGELFF. CDR3 in DNA: TGTGCCAGCAGCCCCCGGGACAGTACTAGCGGGAAAACCGGGGAGCTGTTTTTT.

This chain uses TRBV4-2 with TRBJ2-1; the match to TRBD2 covers 7 bases. V was clipped by 1 base and J by 9 bases; unmatched bases: 6. Per germline, CDR1 LGHNA and CDR2 YNFKEQ. The CDR3 length is 14 residues. CDR3 protein: CASSQVATSAEQFF. The DNA of the CDR3 is TGTGCCAGCAGCCAAGTTGCCACTAGCGCTGAGCAGTTCTTC.

The genes are TRBV9 and TRBJ1-2, with D tentatively TRBD1 (5 bases). The CDR3 has 14 residues. In germline, CDR1 is SGDLS, CDR2 YYNGEE. V lost 4 bases to trimming and J lost 3 bases, with 13 bases between them. The CDR3 region is CASSRTGDYYGYTF. DNA of the CDR3: TGTGCCAGCAGCCGGACCGGGGACTACTATGGCTACACCTTC.